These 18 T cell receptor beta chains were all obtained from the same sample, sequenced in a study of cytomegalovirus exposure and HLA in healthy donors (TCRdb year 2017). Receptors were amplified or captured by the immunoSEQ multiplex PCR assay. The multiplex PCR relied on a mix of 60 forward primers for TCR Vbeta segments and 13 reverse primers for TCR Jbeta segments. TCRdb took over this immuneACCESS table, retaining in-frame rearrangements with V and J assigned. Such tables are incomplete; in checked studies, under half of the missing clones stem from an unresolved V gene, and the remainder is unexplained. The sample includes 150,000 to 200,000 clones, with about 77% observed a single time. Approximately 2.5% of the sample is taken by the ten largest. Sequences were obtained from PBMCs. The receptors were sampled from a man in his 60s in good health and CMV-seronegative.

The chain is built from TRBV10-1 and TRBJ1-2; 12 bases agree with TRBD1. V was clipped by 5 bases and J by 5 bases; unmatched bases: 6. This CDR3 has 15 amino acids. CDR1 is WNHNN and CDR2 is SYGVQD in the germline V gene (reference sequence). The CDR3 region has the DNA TGCGCCAGCAGTTTCGGGACAGGGGGCTTGTATGGCTACACCTTC. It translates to CASSFGTGGLYGYTF.

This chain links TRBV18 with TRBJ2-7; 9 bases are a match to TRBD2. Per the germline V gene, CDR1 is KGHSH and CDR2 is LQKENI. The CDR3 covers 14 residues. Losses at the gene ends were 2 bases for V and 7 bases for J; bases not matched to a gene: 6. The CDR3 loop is CASSPGSGSWEQYF. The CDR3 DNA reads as TGTGCCAGCTCACCAGGTAGCGGGAGCTGGGAGCAGTACTTC.

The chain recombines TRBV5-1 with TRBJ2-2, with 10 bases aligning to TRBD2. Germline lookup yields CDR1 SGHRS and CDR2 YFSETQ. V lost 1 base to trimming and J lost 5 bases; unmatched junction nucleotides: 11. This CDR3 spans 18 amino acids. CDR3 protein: CASSLFSLSGGETGELFF. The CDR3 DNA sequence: TGCGCCAGCAGCTTGTTCTCCCTCAGCGGGGGGGAGACCGGGGAGCTGTTTTTT.

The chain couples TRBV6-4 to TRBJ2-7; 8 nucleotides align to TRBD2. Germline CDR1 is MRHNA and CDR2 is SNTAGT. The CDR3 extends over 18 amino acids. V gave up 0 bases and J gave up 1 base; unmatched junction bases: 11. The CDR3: CASSDSDSETSDSYEQYF. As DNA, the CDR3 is TGTGCCAGCAGTGACTCGGATTCTGAGACTAGCGATTCCTACGAGCAGTACTTC.

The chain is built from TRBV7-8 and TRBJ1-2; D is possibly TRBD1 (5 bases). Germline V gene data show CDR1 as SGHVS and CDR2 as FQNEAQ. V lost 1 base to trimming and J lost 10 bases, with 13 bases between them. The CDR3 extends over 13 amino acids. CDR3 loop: CASSLGTGGIYTF. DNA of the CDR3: TGTGCCAGCAGCTTAGGGACGGGGGGGATCTACACCTTC.

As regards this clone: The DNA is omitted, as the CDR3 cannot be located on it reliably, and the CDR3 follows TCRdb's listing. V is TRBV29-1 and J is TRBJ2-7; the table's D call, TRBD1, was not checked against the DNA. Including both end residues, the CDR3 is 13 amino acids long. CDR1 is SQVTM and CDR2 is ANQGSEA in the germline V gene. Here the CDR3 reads CSVAKGSGQDRSF.

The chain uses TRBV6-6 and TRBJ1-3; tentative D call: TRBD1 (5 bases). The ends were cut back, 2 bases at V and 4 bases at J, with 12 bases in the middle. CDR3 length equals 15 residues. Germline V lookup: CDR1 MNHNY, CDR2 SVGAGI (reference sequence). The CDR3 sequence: CASSYGGTVGNTIYF. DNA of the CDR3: TGTGCCAGCAGTTACGGAGGGACGGTAGGAAACACCATATATTTT.

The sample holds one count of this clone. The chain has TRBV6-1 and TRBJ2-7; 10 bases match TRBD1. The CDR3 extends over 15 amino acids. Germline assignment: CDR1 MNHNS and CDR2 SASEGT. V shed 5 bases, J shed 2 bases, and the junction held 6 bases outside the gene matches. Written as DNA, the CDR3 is TGTGCCAGCAGTCCCGGGACAGGGGTAACCTACGAGCAGTACTTC. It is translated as CASSPGTGVTYEQYF.

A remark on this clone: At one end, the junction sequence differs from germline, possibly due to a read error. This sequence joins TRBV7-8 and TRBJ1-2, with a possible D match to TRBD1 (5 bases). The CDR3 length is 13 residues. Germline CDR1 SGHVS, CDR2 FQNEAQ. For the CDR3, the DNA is TGTGCCAGCAGCTTAGGGGGCGCCTATGGCTACCCCTTC. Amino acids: CASSLGGAYGYPF.

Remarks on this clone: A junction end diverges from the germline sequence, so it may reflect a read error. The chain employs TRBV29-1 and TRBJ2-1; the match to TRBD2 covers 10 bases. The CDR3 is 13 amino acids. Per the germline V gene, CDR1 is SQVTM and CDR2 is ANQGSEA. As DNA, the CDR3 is TGCAGCGTTGACCCACTAGCGGGGAATGTGCAGTTCTTC. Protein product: CSVDPLAGNVQFF.

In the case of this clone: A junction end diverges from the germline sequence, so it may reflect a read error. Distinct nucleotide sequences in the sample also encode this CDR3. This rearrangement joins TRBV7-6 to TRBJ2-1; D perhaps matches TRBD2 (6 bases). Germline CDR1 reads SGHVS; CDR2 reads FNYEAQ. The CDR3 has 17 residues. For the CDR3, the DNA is TGTGCCAGCAGGCTTCTTAGCGGACCACTCTCCTACAATGAGCAATTCTTC. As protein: CASRLLSGPLSYNEQFF.

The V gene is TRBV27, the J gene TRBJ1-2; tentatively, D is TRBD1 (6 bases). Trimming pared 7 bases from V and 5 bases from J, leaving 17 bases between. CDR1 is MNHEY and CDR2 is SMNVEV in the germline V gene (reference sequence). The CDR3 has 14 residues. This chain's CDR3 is CASTSRGPEYGYTF. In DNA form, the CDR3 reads TGTGCCAGCACCTCCAGGGGTCCGGAGTATGGCTACACCTTC.

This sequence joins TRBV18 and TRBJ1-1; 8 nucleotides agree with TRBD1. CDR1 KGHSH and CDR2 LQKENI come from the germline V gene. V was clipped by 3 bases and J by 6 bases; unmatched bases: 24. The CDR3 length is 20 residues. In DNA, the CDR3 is TGTGCCAGCTCACCTTCAACGAACCCCAGGGGGCGAGGGCTCTGGGCTGAAGCTTTCTTT. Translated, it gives CASSPSTNPRGRGLWAEAFF.

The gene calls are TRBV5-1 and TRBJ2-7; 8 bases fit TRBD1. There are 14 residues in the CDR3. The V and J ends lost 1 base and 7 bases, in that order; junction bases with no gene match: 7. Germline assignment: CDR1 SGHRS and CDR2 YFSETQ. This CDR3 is CASSLQGAAIEQYF. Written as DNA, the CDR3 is TGCGCCAGCAGCTTGCAGGGGGCTGCTATAGAGCAGTACTTC. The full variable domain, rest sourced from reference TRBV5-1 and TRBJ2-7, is KAGVTQTPRYLIKTRGQQVTLSCSPISGHRSVSWYQQTPGQGLQFLFEYFSETQRNKGNFPGRFSGRQFSNSRSEMNVSTLELGDSALYLCASSLQGAAIEQYFGPGTRLTVT.

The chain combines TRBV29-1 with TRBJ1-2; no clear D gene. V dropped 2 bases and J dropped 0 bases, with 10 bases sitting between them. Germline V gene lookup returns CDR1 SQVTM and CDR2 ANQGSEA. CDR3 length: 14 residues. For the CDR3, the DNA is TGCAGCGTTGAACCTAAGGGAGCTAACTATGGCTACACCTTC. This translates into CSVEPKGANYGYTF. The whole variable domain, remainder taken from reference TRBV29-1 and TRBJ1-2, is SAVISQKPSRDICQRGTSLTIQCQVDSQVTMMFWYRQQPGQSLTLIATANQGSEATYESGFVIDKFPISRPNLTFSTLTVSNMSPEDSSIYLCSVEPKGANYGYTFGSGTRLTVV.

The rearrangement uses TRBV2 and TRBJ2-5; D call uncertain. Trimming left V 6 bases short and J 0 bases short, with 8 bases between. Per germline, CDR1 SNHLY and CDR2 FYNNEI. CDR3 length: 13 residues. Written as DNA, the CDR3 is TGTGCCAGCAGCTACGGGTACCAAGAGACCCAGTACTTC. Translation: CASSYGYQETQYF.

DNA for the CDR3: TGTGCCAGCAGTCCCCTATATGGTCCAGATACGCAGTATTTT. Translated, it gives CASSPLYGPDTQYF. V and J are TRBV28 and TRBJ2-3; no reliable D call. The CDR3 contains 14 residues. V shed 5 bases and J shed 4 bases, with 13 bases lying between them. In germline, CDR1 is MDHEN, CDR2 SYDVKM. Full variable domain (outside the CDR3, taken from reference TRBV28 and TRBJ2-3): DVKVTQSSRYLVKRTGEKVFLECVQDMDHENMFWYRQDPGLGLRLIYFSYDVKMKEKGDIPEGYSVSREKKERFSLILESASTNQTSMYLCASSPLYGPDTQYFGPGTRLTVL.

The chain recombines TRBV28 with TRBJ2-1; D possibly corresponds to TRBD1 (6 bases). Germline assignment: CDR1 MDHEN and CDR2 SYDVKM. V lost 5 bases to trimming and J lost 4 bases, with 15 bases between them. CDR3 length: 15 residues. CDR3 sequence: CASSAQGPVYNEQFF. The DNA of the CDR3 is TGTGCCAGCAGTGCCCAGGGGCCTGTATACAATGAGCAGTTCTTC. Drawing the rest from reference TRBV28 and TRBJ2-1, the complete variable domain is DVKVTQSSRYLVKRTGEKVFLECVQDMDHENMFWYRQDPGLGLRLIYFSYDVKMKEKGDIPEGYSVSREKKERFSLILESASTNQTSMYLCASSAQGPVYNEQFFGPGTRLTVL.